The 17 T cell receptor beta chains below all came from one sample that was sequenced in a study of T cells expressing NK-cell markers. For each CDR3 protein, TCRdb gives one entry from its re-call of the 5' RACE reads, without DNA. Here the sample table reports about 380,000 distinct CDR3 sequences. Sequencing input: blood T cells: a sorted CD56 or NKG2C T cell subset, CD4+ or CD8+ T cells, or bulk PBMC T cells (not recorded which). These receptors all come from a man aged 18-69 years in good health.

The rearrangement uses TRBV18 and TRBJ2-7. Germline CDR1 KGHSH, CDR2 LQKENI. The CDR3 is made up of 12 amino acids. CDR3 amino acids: CASSLATGEQYF.

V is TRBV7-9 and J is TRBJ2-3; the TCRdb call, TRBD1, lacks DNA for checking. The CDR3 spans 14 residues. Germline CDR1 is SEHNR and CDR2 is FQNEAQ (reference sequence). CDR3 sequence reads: CASGRGGGPDTQYF.

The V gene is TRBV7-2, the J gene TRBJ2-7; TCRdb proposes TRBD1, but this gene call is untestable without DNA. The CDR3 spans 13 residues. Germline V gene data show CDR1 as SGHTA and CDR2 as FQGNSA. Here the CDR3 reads CASSLGAGDEQYF.

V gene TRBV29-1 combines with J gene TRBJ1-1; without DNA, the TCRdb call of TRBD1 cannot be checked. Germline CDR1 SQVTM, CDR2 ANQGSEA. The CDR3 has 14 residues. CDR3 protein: CSVDVWQGASVAFF. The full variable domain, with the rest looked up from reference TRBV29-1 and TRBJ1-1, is SAVISQKPSRDICQRGTSLTIQCQVDSQVTMMFWYRQQPGQSLTLIATANQGSEATYESGFVIDKFPISRPNLTFSTLTVSNMSPEDSSIYLCSVDVWQGASVAFFGQGTRLTVV.

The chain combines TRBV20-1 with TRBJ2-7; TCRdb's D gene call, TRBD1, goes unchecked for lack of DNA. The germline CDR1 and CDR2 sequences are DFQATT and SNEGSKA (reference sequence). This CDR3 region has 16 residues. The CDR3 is CSALHPFDRKGYEQYF.

CDR3: CASSSDRDNQETQYF. The chain uses TRBV6-5 and TRBJ2-5; lacking DNA, the TRBD1 call made by TCRdb goes unchecked. Germline CDR1 reads MNHEY; CDR2 reads SVGAGI. CDR3 length equals 15 residues.

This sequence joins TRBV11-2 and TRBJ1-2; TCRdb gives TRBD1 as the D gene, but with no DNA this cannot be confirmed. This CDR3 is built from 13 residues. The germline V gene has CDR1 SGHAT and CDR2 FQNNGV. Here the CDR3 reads CASSPQGSYGYTF.

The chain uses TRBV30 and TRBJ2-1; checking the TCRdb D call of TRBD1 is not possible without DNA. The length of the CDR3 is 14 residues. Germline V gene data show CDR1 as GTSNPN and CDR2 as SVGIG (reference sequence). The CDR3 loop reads CASKQGGIYNEQFF.

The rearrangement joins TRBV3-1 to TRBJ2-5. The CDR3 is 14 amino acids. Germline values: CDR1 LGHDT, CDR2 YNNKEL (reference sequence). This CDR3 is CASSQLVGKKAQYF.

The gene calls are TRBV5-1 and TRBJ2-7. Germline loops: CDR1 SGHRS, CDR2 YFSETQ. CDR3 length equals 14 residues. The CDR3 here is CASSLEAADYEQYF.

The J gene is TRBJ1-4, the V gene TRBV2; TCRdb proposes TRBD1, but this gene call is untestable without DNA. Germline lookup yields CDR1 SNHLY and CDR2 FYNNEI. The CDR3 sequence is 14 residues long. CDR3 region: CASKRVLGNEKLFF.

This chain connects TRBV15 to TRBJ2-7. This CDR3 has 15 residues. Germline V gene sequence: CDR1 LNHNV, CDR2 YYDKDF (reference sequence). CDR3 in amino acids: CATSRRQGTSYEQYF.

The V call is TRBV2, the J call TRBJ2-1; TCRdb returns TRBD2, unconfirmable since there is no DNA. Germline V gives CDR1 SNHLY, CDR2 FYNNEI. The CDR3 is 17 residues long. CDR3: CASSASGGMERYNEQFF. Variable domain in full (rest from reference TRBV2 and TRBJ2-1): EPEVTQTPSHQVTQMGQEVILRCVPISNHLYFYWYRQILGQKVEFLVSFYNNEISEKSEIFDDQFSVERPDGSNFTLKIRSTKLEDSAMYFCASSASGGMERYNEQFFGPGTRLTVL.

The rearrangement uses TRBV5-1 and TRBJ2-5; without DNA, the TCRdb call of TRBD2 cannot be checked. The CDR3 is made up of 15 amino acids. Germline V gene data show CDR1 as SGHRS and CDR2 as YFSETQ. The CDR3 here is CASSLRGLARETQYF.

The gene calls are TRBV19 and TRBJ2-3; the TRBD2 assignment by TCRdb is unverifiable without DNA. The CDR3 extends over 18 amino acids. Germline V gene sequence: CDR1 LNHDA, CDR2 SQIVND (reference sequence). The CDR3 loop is CASSIDRVLAGGTDTQYF.

CDR3 sequence reads: CASSLAPGPGNTIYF. The chain employs TRBV12-3 or TRBV12-4 and TRBJ1-3. The CDR3 spans 15 residues.

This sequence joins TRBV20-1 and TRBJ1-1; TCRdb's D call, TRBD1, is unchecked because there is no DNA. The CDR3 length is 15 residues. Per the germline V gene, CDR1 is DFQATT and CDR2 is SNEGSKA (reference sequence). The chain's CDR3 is CSAIGTGGVGTEAFF.